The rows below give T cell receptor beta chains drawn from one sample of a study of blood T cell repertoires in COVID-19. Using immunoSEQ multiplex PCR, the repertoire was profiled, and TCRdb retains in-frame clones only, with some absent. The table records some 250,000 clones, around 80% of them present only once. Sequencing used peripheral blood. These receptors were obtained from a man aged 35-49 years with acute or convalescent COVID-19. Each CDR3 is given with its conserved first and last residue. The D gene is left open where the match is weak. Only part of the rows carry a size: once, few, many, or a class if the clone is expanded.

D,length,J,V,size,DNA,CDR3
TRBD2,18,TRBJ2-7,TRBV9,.,TGTGCCAGCAGCGTAGGACTAGCGGGAGAGTTTGGGGCCTACGAGCAGTACTTC,CASSVGLAGEFGAYEQYF
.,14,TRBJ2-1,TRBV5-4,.,TGTGCCAGCAGTTTACAGGGCTCCTACAATGAGCAGTTCTTC,CASSLQGSYNEQFF
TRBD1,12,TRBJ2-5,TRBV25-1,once,TGTGCCAGCAGTGATACAGGGGGGACCCAGTACTTC,CASSDTGGTQYF
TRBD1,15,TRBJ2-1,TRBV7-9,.,TGTGCCAGCAGCACCGGACAGGGGATGAGGAATGAGCAGTTCTTC,CASSTGQGMRNEQFF
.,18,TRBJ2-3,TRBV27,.,TGTGCCAGCAGTTTAACAGAGCGCGGGGTTCGGGTCCCAGATACGCAGTATTTT,CASSLTERGVRVPDTQYF
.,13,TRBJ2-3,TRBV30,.,TGTGCCCAGACTAGGGCGAGCACAGATACGCAGTATTTT,CAQTRASTDTQYF
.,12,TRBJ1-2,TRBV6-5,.,TGTGCCAGCAAACAGGGAGGGTCGGGCTACACCTTC,CASKQGGSGYTF
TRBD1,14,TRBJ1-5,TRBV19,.,TGTGCCAGTAGTCGGGGACAGAGCAATCAGCCCCAGCATTTT,CASSRGQSNQPQHF
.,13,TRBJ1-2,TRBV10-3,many,TGTGCCATCAGTGCCGGCCTAGGCTATGGCTACACCTTC,CAISAGLGYGYTF
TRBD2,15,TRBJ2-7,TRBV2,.,TGTGCCAGCAAATCCCTAGCGGGAGGCCCGGACGAGCAGTACTTC,CASKSLAGGPDEQYF
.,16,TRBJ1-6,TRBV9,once,TGTGCCAGCAGCCTCGGGGGGACCCGGGGGGATTCACCCCTCCACTTT,CASSLGGTRGDSPLHF
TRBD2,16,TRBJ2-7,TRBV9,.,TGTGCCAGCAGCCCCCGTCAAGCGGGAGGTCCCTACGAGCAGTACTTC,CASSPRQAGGPYEQYF
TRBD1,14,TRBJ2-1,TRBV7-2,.,TGTGCCAGCAGCCGTGCCGACAGGGGGGGTGAGCAGTTCTTC,CASSRADRGGEQFF
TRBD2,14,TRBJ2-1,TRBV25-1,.,TGTGCCAGCAGTGAGACTAGCGTGTACAATGAGCAGTTCTTC,CASSETSVYNEQFF
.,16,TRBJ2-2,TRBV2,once,TGTGCCAGCAGTGAGGAGATGTCAGGGTCTTATGGGGAGCTGTTTTTT,CASSEEMSGSYGELFF
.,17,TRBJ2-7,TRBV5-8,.,TGTGCCAGCAGCTTGAGTTTCGGCGGGGACTTTACCTACGAGCAGTACTTC,CASSLSFGGDFTYEQYF
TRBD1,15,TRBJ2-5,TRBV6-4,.,TGTGCCAGCAGTGACGGGTCAGGGGGTATGGAGACCCAGTACTTC,CASSDGSGGMETQYF
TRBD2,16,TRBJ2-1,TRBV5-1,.,TGCGCCAGCAGCTTGGGTGGGGGAGGGCCCGCCAATGAGCAGTTCTTC,CASSLGGGGPANEQFF
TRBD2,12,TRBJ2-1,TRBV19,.,TGTGCCAGTTGGGGGAGGGCTAATGAGCAGTTCTTC,CASWGRANEQFF
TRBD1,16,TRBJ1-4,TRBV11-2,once,TGTGCCAGCAGCTTGTACAGGGGCGCGACTAATGAAAAACTGTTTTTT,CASSLYRGATNEKLFF
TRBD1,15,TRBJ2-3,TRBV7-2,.,TGTGCCAGCAGTTATACCGGGACAGGCGGAGATACGCAGTATTTT,CASSYTGTGGDTQYF
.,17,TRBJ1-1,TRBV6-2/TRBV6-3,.,TGTGCCAGCAGTTACTCGTTTCAGGGACAACTGAACACTGAAGCTTTCTTT,CASSYSFQGQLNTEAFF
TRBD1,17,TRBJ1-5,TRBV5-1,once,TGCGCCATCCCCGGGACAGGGGGTATTATTAGCAATCAGCCCCAGCATTTT,CAIPGTGGIISNQPQHF
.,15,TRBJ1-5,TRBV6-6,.,TGTGCCAGCAGTCTGTTCGGGGTCGGCAATCAGCCCCAGCATTTT,CASSLFGVGNQPQHF
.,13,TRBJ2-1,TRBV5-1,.,TGCGCCAGCAGCGCGGGGACCCTGAATGAGCAGTTCTTC,CASSAGTLNEQFF
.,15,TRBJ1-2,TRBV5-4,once,TGTGCCAGCAGCGACGAGGGTCAAAGCTATGATGGCTACACCTTC,CASSDEGQSYDGYTF
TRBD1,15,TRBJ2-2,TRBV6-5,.,TGTGCCAGCAGCCAGGGACAGGGCAACACCGGGGAGCTGTTTTTT,CASSQGQGNTGELFF
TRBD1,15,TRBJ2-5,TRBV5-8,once,TGTGCCAGCAGCTTCGGACAGGGGTTGGGGGAGACCCAGTACTTC,CASSFGQGLGETQYF
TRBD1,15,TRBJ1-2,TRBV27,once,TGTGCCAGCAGGCGGGACAGCGAAATGACCCATGGCTACACCTTC,CASRRDSEMTHGYTF
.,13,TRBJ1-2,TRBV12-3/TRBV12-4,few,TGTGCCAGCAGTTTCGGGGTAAACTATGGCTACACCTTC,CASSFGVNYGYTF
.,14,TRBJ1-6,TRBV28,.,TGTGCCAGTTTGAGCCGGGGTAATAATTCACCCCTCCACTTT,CASLSRGNNSPLHF
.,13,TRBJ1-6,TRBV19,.,TGTGCCAGTAGTAGTCAATATAATTCACCCCTCCACTTT,CASSSQYNSPLHF
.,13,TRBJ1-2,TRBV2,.,TGTGCCTGGGCGGGACGCCCGGCCTTGGGCTACACCTTC,CAWAGRPALGYTF
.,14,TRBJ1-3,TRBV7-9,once,TGTGCCAGCACCCTGACAGGAACTGGAAACACCATATATTTT,CASTLTGTGNTIYF
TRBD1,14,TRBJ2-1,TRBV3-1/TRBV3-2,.,TGTGCCAGCAGCCCCTGGACAGGGGTTAATGAGCAGTTCTTC,CASSPWTGVNEQFF
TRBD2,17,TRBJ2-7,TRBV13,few,TGTGCCAGCAGCTCTGCGCCGGGACTAGCAGTTCCCTACGAGCAGTACTTC,CASSSAPGLAVPYEQYF
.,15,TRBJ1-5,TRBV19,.,TGTGCCAGTAGTATAGACGGAGAGACCAGACAGCCCCAGCATTTT,CASSIDGETRQPQHF
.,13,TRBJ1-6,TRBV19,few,TGTGCCAGTAGTAGGCGGGATAATTCACCCCTCCACTTT,CASSRRDNSPLHF
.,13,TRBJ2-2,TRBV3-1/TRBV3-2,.,TGTGCCAGCAGCCCCTCCTACACCGGGGAGCTGTTTTTT,CASSPSYTGELFF
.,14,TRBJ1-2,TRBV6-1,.,TGTGCCAGCAGTGAAGAGGCAGGGCCCTATGGCTACACCTTC,CASSEEAGPYGYTF
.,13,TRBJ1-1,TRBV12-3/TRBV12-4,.,TGTGCCAGCAGCGTCTACCGGGACACTGAAGCTTTCTTT,CASSVYRDTEAFF
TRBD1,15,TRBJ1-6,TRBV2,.,TGTGCCAGCAGCGACGACAGGGACTATAATTCACCCCTCCACTTT,CASSDDRDYNSPLHF
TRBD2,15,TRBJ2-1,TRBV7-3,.,TGTGCCAGCAGCCCGAGACTAGCGGTGTACAATGAGCAGTTCTTC,CASSPRLAVYNEQFF